These T cell receptor beta chains were read from a single sample in a study of shared clonotypes between healthy human individuals. The data were produced by immunoSEQ multiplex PCR, yet TCRdb's version contains in-frame clones alone and is incomplete. The sample records about 460,000 clones, roughly four fifths being singletons. The sample consisted of PBMCs. These receptors were taken from a woman in her thirties or forties in good health. Some clones in this sample may be carry-over from other donors' samples. Both conserved end residues are part of each CDR3. Fields, in order: clone size, V gene, D gene, J gene, CDR3 DNA, CDR3 protein. A D gene is named only where the DNA matches it firmly. For some rows the clone size is stated as once, few or many, or as a class when expanded; others skip it.

.	TRBV7-2	.	TRBJ1-2	TGTGCCAGCAGCTTAGGAGGGGGGAACTATGGCTACACCTTC	CASSLGGGNYGYTF
.	TRBV7-6	.	TRBJ2-2	TGTGCCAGCAGCCCCCAAGATCCGCAGTACACCGGGGAGCTGTTTTTT	CASSPQDPQYTGELFF
.	TRBV27	.	TRBJ2-2	TGTGCCAGCAGCGGTGGGCTAAACACCGGGGAGCTGTTTTTT	CASSGGLNTGELFF
.	TRBV14	TRBD1	TRBJ2-1	TGTGCCAGCAGCCACGGGACGAGGGGGCTCTACAATGAGCAGTTCTTC	CASSHGTRGLYNEQFF
once	TRBV27	TRBD1	TRBJ1-2	TGTGCCAGCAGCCAGGGGGCTGGATATGGCTACACCTTC	CASSQGAGYGYTF
.	TRBV15	.	TRBJ1-3	TGTGCCACCAGCAGGTCAGGTAGAAACACCATATATTTT	CATSRSGRNTIYF
.	TRBV28	TRBD1	TRBJ2-7	TGTGCCAGCAGTTCCCCGGGACAGGGGGCCCAGCAGTACTTC	CASSSPGQGAQQYF
.	TRBV2	.	TRBJ1-1	TGTGCCAGCAGTGCAGGGTCGGGTGGCGGCACTGAAGCTTTCTTT	CASSAGSGGGTEAFF
.	TRBV7-3	.	TRBJ2-4	TGTGCCAGCAGCTTACGTGGACGGAGAAACAAAAACATTCAGTACTTC	CASSLRGRRNKNIQYF
.	TRBV9	.	TRBJ2-2	TGTGCCAGCGGCCGAACGGCGGGAAGGACCGGGGAGCTGTTTTTT	CASGRTAGRTGELFF
few	TRBV19	TRBD2	TRBJ2-3	TGTGCCAGTAGTATCGGCGGGAGTCGGGACCCAGATACGCAGTATTTT	CASSIGGSRDPDTQYF